The 22 T cell receptor beta chains presented below share a single source sample, sequenced in a study of shared T cell receptors in the human thymus. Profiling relied on immunoSEQ multiplex PCR, and the TCRdb table lists in-frame clones only, not all of them. The sample carries more than 550,000 clones, 75% to 90% recorded once. These same data were also listed under a study on human thymus T cells.

Material for sequencing was thymocytes. These receptors originate from a girl in the first two years of life with a congenital heart defect.

The rearrangement links TRBV23-1 to TRBJ2-7; weak D call: TRBD1 (6 bases). TRBV23-1 is treated as an ORF (open reading frame) with a function not yet certain. The germline V and J ends were trimmed by 0 bases and 3 bases, with 12 bases remaining between them. This CDR3 is built from 15 residues. CDR3 coding DNA: TGCGCCAGCAGTCAATCTGGGGGCCGTCACTACGAGCAGTACTTC. It encodes CASSQSGGRHYEQYF.

V and J are TRBV7-9 and TRBJ1-2; 9 bases are a match to TRBD1. With 3 bases clipped from V and 8 bases from J, the junction kept 7 bases outside the gene matches. The CDR3 sequence is 14 residues long. Germline assignment: CDR1 SEHNR and CDR2 FQNEAQ (reference sequence). The CDR3 loop reads CASSLGDRERGYTF. DNA of the CDR3: TGTGCCAGCAGCTTGGGGGACAGGGAGCGGGGCTACACCTTC.

The V call is TRBV5-1, the J call TRBJ1-1; unclear D gene. The CDR3 has 17 residues. In germline, CDR1 is SGHRS, CDR2 YFSETQ. Trimming pared 4 bases from V and 1 base from J, leaving 20 bases between. CDR3 sequence: CASSPPNVNRGNTEAFF. DNA of the CDR3: TGCGCCAGCAGCCCCCCTAATGTTAACCGGGGGAACACTGAAGCTTTCTTT.

V is TRBV29-1 and J is TRBJ1-2; D is undetermined. Germline V CDR1 and CDR2: SQVTM, ANQGSEA. The CDR3 runs 15 residues. The V end lost 2 bases, the J end lost 6 bases, and 19 bases lay between the germline ends. This CDR3 is CSVERSARGFHGYTF. For the CDR3, the DNA is TGCAGCGTTGAAAGGTCGGCCCGCGGATTCCATGGCTACACCTTC.

A few counts support this clone. The chain couples TRBV5-8 to TRBJ2-5; D ambiguous. Germline assignment: CDR1 SGHTS and CDR2 YDEGEE. The V end lost 0 bases, the J end lost 2 bases, and 8 bases lay between the germline ends. The CDR3 is 14 amino acids. In DNA, the CDR3 is TGTGCCAGCAGCTTGGGACTCGCGCAAGAGACCCAGTACTTC. Residues: CASSLGLAQETQYF.

This chain connects TRBV7-9 to TRBJ1-1; D might be TRBD1 (6 bases). V was trimmed by 6 bases and J by 1 base, leaving 12 bases between them. The CDR3 spans 14 residues. Per germline, CDR1 SEHNR and CDR2 FQNEAQ (reference sequence). The CDR3 DNA follows: TGTGCCAGCAGTCCGGGACACCCGAACACTGAAGCTTTCTTT. Translating gives CASSPGHPNTEAFF.

The chain is built from TRBV6-6 and TRBJ2-1; 10 bases fit TRBD2. The germline V gene has CDR1 MNHNY and CDR2 SVGAGI (reference sequence). Trimming at V came to 6 bases and at J to 6 bases, leaving 11 bases not matched to a gene. This CDR3 region has 16 residues. The CDR3 sequence is CASSTFSGGNFNEQFF. DNA of the CDR3: TGTGCCAGCAGCACTTTTAGCGGGGGGAATTTCAATGAGCAGTTCTTC.

J is TRBJ1-3 and V is TRBV4-1; D gene unclear. The germline CDR1 and CDR2 sequences are MGHRA and YSYEKL. Deletions cut 5 bases from V and 3 bases from J, with 20 bases between. The CDR3 length is 17 residues. The CDR3 bases are TGCGCCAGCAGCGTACTACCCGGAGGGAATAGTGGAAACACCATATATTTT. This sequence encodes CASSVLPGGNSGNTIYF.

V is TRBV27 and J is TRBJ1-6; perhaps TRBD1 as D (5 bases). The CDR3 totals 16 residues. The germline V gene has CDR1 MNHEY and CDR2 SMNVEV (reference sequence). Trimming cost V 0 bases and J 10 bases, with 16 bases left between them. CDR3 sequence reads: CASSLSGQRDASPLHF. CDR3 nucleotide sequence: TGTGCCAGCAGTTTATCGGGTCAGCGGGACGCGTCACCCCTCCACTTT.

This clone was detected only a few times. The chain joins TRBV5-6 to TRBJ1-1, with 7 bases lining up with TRBD1. This CDR3 has 17 amino acids. With 4 bases clipped from V and 4 bases from J, the junction kept 16 bases outside the gene matches. The germline V gene has CDR1 SGHDT and CDR2 YYEEEE. CDR3 loop: CASSPSISDRNSTEAFF. Written as DNA, the CDR3 is TGTGCCAGCAGCCCCTCAATCTCGGACAGGAATAGCACTGAAGCTTTCTTT.

This clone was seen only a few times. The gene calls are TRBV4-1 and TRBJ2-7; 7 bases are a match to TRBD1. The CDR3 has 14 amino acids. Trimming took 4 bases from V and 3 from J; bases not matched to a gene: 6. CDR1 is MGHRA and CDR2 is YSYEKL in the germline V gene. For the CDR3, the DNA is TGCGCCAGCAGCCCCCGGGACAGAGACTACGAGCAGTACTTC. As protein: CASSPRDRDYEQYF.

On this clone itself: The same CDR3 arises from other DNA sequences in this sample as well. The chain has TRBV7-8 and TRBJ2-7; a weak D match, TRBD2 (6 bases). CDR1 and CDR2 (germline): SGHVS, FQNEAQ. V dropped 2 bases and J dropped 1 base, with 15 bases sitting between them. CDR3 length: 16 amino acids. In DNA, the CDR3 is TGTGCCAGCAGCTTACGCGATGGGGACTGTTCCTACGAGCAGTACTTC. Protein: CASSLRDGDCSYEQYF.

The rearrangement uses TRBV5-1 and TRBJ1-2; TRBD1 is a possible D gene (6 bases). There are 13 residues in the CDR3. The V and J ends lost 5 bases and 8 bases respectively, with 16 bases between them. CDR1 is SGHRS, CDR2 YFSETQ, per germline. Here the CDR3 DNA reads TGCGCCAGCAGGGAAGGACAGCGGTGGGGCTACACCTTC. It yields the protein CASREGQRWGYTF.

This chain connects TRBV19 to TRBJ2-3, with D possibly matching TRBD2 (5 bases). The CDR3 is made up of 16 amino acids. Germline-derived CDR1 and CDR2 are LNHDA and SQIVND (reference sequence). V dropped 3 bases and J dropped 0 bases, with 13 bases sitting between them. CDR3 bases: TGTGCCAGTAGTATCGGACTTATCACTAGCACAGATACGCAGTATTTT. Translated, it gives CASSIGLITSTDTQYF.

The V and J genes are TRBV28 and TRBJ1-1; no clear D. CDR1 is MDHEN and CDR2 is SYDVKM in the germline V gene. With 5 bases removed from V and 5 bases from J, the gap between germline ends came to 15 bases. This CDR3 is built from 14 residues. The CDR3 here is CASSLHLGGTEAFF. As DNA, the CDR3 is TGTGCCAGCAGTCTTCACCTCGGAGGGACTGAAGCTTTCTTT. The full variable domain, in which reference TRBV28 and TRBJ1-1 provide the parts outside the CDR3, is DVKVTQSSRYLVKRTGEKVFLECVQDMDHENMFWYRQDPGLGLRLIYFSYDVKMKEKGDIPEGYSVSREKKERFSLILESASTNQTSMYLCASSLHLGGTEAFFGQGTRLTVV.

The chain combines TRBV18 with TRBJ2-1, with D tentatively TRBD1 (5 bases). Deletions cut 4 bases from V and 5 bases from J, with 18 bases between. Germline V gene lookup returns CDR1 KGHSH and CDR2 LQKENI. This CDR3 is built from 16 residues. CDR3 bases: TGTGCCAGCTCACATGAAGGTTTCCTAGGGGACAATGAGCAGTTCTTC. It specifies CASSHEGFLGDNEQFF.

The CDR3 loop is CASTVRQYTGELFF. The CDR3 DNA is TGCGCCAGCACTGTCCGACAGTACACCGGGGAGCTGTTTTTT. The chain recombines TRBV10-2 with TRBJ2-2, with D perhaps matching TRBD1 (5 bases). Germline V gene sequence: CDR1 WSHSY, CDR2 SAAADI. V lost 7 bases and J 3 bases, leaving 12 bases between the germline ends. This CDR3 is built from 14 residues.

This rearrangement joins TRBV20-1 to TRBJ1-2; no clear D. This CDR3 region has 10 residues. Germline-derived CDR1 and CDR2 are DFQATT and SNEGSKA (reference sequence). V gave up 0 bases and J gave up 10 bases, with 6 bases separating them. The CDR3 region has the DNA TGCAGTGCTAGAGAACAAGACTACACCTTC. This sequence encodes CSAREQDYTF.

The rearrangement uses TRBV7-2 and TRBJ1-1, with D possibly matching TRBD1 (5 bases). Germline values: CDR1 SGHTA, CDR2 FQGNSA. CDR3 length: 13 amino acids. With 3 bases removed from V and 6 bases from J, the gap between germline ends came to 11 bases. CDR3 DNA sequence: TGTGCCAGCAGCTTGCCCGGGGGTCCTGAAGCTTTCTTT. It is translated as CASSLPGGPEAFF.

The CDR3 spells CASTTGGEIGYGYTF. The CDR3 nucleotides read TGTGCCAGCACCACAGGGGGCGAGATCGGGTATGGCTACACCTTC. The V call is TRBV2, the J call TRBJ1-2, with 9 positions matching TRBD1. The CDR3 spans 15 residues. Germline V lookup: CDR1 SNHLY, CDR2 FYNNEI. Trimming took 7 bases from V and 5 from J; bases not matched to a gene: 11.

The V and J genes are TRBV13 and TRBJ1-1; D is ambiguous. Per germline, CDR1 PRHDT and CDR2 FYEKMQ (reference sequence). This CDR3 has 10 amino acids. Deletions cut 8 bases from V and 8 bases from J, with 9 bases between. The CDR3 is CASPGLEAFF. Here the CDR3 DNA reads TGTGCCAGCCCCGGGTTGGAAGCTTTCTTT.

In its sample, this clone was seen once. The chain joins TRBV19 to TRBJ2-3; 8 bases align to TRBD2. CDR1 is LNHDA and CDR2 is SQIVND in the germline V gene (reference sequence). Trimming took 6 bases from V and 7 from J; bases not matched to a gene: 12. The CDR3 is 15 amino acids. The CDR3, as DNA: TGTGCCAGTAGCATTGCCCGGGGGGGGTTGTATACGCAGTATTTT. Translated, it gives CASSIARGGLYTQYF.